The T cell receptor beta chain under discussion was sequenced for a study of blood T cell repertoires in COVID-19. The authors' processing: Amplification from reference gene primers served as the basis for estimated nucleated cell counts. Method: immunoSEQ multiplex PCR; TCRdb's copy keeps in-frame clones and lacks some. V and J calls plus clone size are reproduced from that table; the DNA served to infer D and trimming. The data show more than 35,000 clones, with about 88% seen just once and 6.2% held by the top ten. The CDR3 is 16 amino acids. With 2 bases clipped from V and 4 bases from J, the junction kept 4 bases outside the gene matches. Per the germline V gene, CDR1 is LNHDA and CDR2 is SQIVND (reference sequence).

Material for sequencing was peripheral blood. This receptor was taken from a human donor in a cohort sampled during active COVID-19. V usage is TRBV19 and J usage is TRBJ2-3; 12 nucleotides match TRBD2. CDR3 nucleotides: TGTGCCAGTAGTATATGGCTAGCGGGAGGGGCAGATACGCAGTATTTT. This sequence encodes CASSIWLAGGADTQYF.